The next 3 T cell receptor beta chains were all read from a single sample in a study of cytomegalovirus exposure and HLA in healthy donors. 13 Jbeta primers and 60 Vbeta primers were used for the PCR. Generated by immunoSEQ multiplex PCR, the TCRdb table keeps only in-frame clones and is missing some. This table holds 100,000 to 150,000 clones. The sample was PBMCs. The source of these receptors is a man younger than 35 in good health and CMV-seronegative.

The CDR3 is CASSSPTTQAYEQYF. The CDR3 DNA reads as TGTGCCAGCAGTTCACCGACGACCCAGGCCTACGAGCAGTACTTC. The chain is built from TRBV27 and TRBJ2-7, with D uncertain. V was pared by 4 bases and J by 2 bases, with 15 bases between. Looked up from germline, CDR1 is MNHEY and CDR2 is SMNVEV (reference sequence). The CDR3 covers 15 residues.

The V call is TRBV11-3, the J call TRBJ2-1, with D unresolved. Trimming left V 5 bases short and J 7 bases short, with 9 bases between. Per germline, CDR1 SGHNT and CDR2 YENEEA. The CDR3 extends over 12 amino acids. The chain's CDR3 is CASSNWRNEQFF. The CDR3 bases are TGTGCCAGCAGCAACTGGCGGAATGAGCAGTTCTTC.

CDR3 DNA: TGTGCCAGCAGCGCCACAGTATATGAGCAGTTCTTC. Its protein product is CASSATVYEQFF. The chain couples TRBV9 to TRBJ2-1; no definite D call. The CDR3 runs 12 residues. Deletions cut 3 bases from V and 8 bases from J, with 9 bases between. Germline V gene data show CDR1 as SGDLS and CDR2 as YYNGEE.